This T cell receptor (beta chain) was identified during a study of cytomegalovirus exposure and HLA in healthy donors. Primers: 60 Vbeta forward and 13 Jbeta reverse. Some clones are missing from TCRdb's copy, which holds only in-frame ones; the method was immunoSEQ multiplex PCR. The table includes about 81,000 clones, 85% to 90% detected once. The source is a man aged 18 to 30 in good health and CMV-seronegative. Material for sequencing was PBMCs.

The CDR3 reads CASSPLAANTGELFF. In DNA, the CDR3 is TGCGCCAGCAGCCCCCTAGCGGCGAACACCGGGGAGCTGTTTTTT. The chain recombines TRBV4-3 with TRBJ2-2, with TRBD2 identical over 7 bases. CDR1 LGHNA and CDR2 YSLEER come from the germline V gene. The CDR3 length is 15 residues. V was pared by 4 bases and J by 0 bases, with 2 bases of the junction left unmatched.